The entry below describes one TCR beta chain. The antigen remains unidentified. This specimen comes from a study of T cells in localized non-small cell lung cancer. Looked up from germline, CDR1 is MNHGY and CDR2 is SAAAGT. The CDR3 is 14 amino acids. V shed 2 bases, J shed 3 bases, and the junction held 2 bases outside the gene matches. Overall study findings and caveats: Elevated circulating T cell density in blood was associated with longer overall survival. Sequencing was limited to one tumor region, leaving the possibility of heterogeneity open. The appearance of a median approximately 57 of the top 100 tumor clones was seen in adjacent lung.

Only in-frame clones appear in the TCRdb table, and some are missing; sequencing was by immunoSEQ multiplex PCR. The top ten clones hold less than 6.5% of a sample with about 3,000 clones, around 22% of them seen once. The V and J genes are TRBV6-8 and TRBJ2-7; TRBD1 aligns across 9 bases. Here the sequenced sample was lung tumor tissue, taken before any cancer treatment. The TCR comes from a female donor over 55 with stage I lung adenocarcinoma. The CDR3 loop is CASSYRDRDYEQYF. CDR3 bases: TGTGCCAGCAGTTACCGGGACAGGGACTACGAGCAGTACTTC.